These 16 T cell receptor beta chains share one sample of origin, sequenced in a study of cytomegalovirus exposure and HLA in healthy donors (TCRdb year 2017). The receptor library was made with the immunoSEQ multiplex PCR assay. For the multiplex PCR, a mixture combining 60 forward primers for TCR Vbeta segments and 13 reverse primers for TCR Jbeta segments was used. TCRdb took over this immuneACCESS table, retaining in-frame rearrangements with V and J assigned. Such tables are incomplete; in checked studies, under half of the missing clones stem from an unresolved V gene, and the remainder is unexplained. In this sample the table shows fewer than 200,000 clones, roughly 78% of which occur a single time. The ten largest clones add up to around 0.74% of the sample. The sequenced material came from PBMCs. Receptors were obtained from a woman aged 40 to 55 in good health and CMV-seronegative.

The CDR3 DNA reads as TGTGCCAGCAGTTCGAGGACAGGCGCAACTAATGAAAAACTGTTTTTT. Its translation: CASSSRTGATNEKLFF. V is TRBV27 and J is TRBJ1-4; TRBD1 matches 7 bases. The germline V gene has CDR1 MNHEY and CDR2 SMNVEV (reference sequence). V dropped 4 bases and J dropped 0; count of bases not matched to a gene: 5. This CDR3 has 16 residues.

J is TRBJ2-7 and V is TRBV5-4; 10 nucleotides line up with TRBD2. V dropped 0 bases and J dropped 5; count of bases not matched to a gene: 11. CDR3 length equals 17 residues. Germline V gives CDR1 SGHNT, CDR2 YYREEE (reference sequence). CDR3 nucleotide sequence: TGTGCCAGCAGCTTGGAAGCTAGCGGGAGCTTTGGGCACGAGCAGTACTTC. Translating gives CASSLEASGSFGHEQYF.

The chain combines TRBV27 with TRBJ2-1, with 16 bases lining up with TRBD2. The CDR3 is 17 amino acids. J gave up 8 bases and V 5 bases, and 9 bases lay outside the gene matches. The germline CDR1 and CDR2 sequences are MNHEY and SMNVEV (reference sequence). In DNA form, the CDR3 reads TGTGCCAGCAGTGAGCCGGGACTAGCGGGAGGGCCTCATGAGCAGTTCTTC. It codes for CASSEPGLAGGPHEQFF.

The chain carries TRBV7-8 and TRBJ2-1, with a possible D match to TRBD2 (6 bases). Looked up from germline, CDR1 is SGHVS and CDR2 is FQNEAQ. This CDR3 has 15 amino acids. Trimming removed 5 bases from V and 7 bases from J, with 18 bases in between. CDR3 residues: CASSPRLGWGNEQFF. As DNA, the CDR3 is TGTGCCAGCAGCCCACGACTAGGATGGGGTAATGAGCAGTTCTTC.

This chain connects TRBV7-6 to TRBJ2-3; 11 positions match TRBD2. The CDR3 is 17 residues long. V was clipped by 6 bases and J by 2 bases; unmatched bases: 10. CDR1 and CDR2 (germline): SGHVS, FNYEAQ. The CDR3 sequence: CASSSGVAGGPTDTQYF. The CDR3 bases are TGTGCCAGCAGTTCGGGGGTAGCGGGGGGGCCCACAGATACGCAGTATTTT.

The rearrangement uses TRBV6-1 and TRBJ1-1; no clear D. This CDR3 has 15 residues. Trimming pared 1 base from V and 6 bases from J, leaving 15 bases between. Germline V CDR1 and CDR2: MNHNS, SASEGT. Written as DNA, the CDR3 is TGTGCCAGCAGTGAAGAACCGAGGGCGCGCGCTGAAGCTTTCTTT. The encoded protein is CASSEEPRARAEAFF.

The CDR3 reads CASSSIRGNTIYF. Here the CDR3 DNA reads TGTGCCAGCAGCTCGATACGGGGAAACACCATATATTTT. J is TRBJ1-3 and V is TRBV5-4, with D unresolved. V lost 3 bases and J 4 bases, leaving 8 bases between the germline ends. The CDR3 contains 13 residues. Germline loops: CDR1 SGHNT, CDR2 YYREEE (reference sequence).

The J gene is TRBJ1-2, the V gene TRBV5-4, with 10 bases aligning to TRBD1. This CDR3 contains 18 residues. J was trimmed by 8 bases and V by 1 base; bases with no gene match: 17. Germline lookup yields CDR1 SGHNT and CDR2 YYREEE (reference sequence). The CDR3 region has the DNA TGTGCCAGCAGCTTGCCCGCGGGACAGGGGACTATGAAGGGCGGCTACACCTTC. Translated: CASSLPAGQGTMKGGYTF.

This chain joins TRBV19 and TRBJ1-5, with TRBD1 as a possible D gene (6 bases). Germline CDR1 and CDR2: LNHDA and SQIVND (reference sequence). V lost 1 base to trimming and J lost 4 bases, with 17 bases between them. CDR3 size: 17 residues. The CDR3 here is CASSIGDRPFPNQPQHF. The CDR3 nucleotides read TGTGCCAGTAGTATAGGAGACAGGCCCTTCCCTAATCAGCCCCAGCATTTT.

This clone was counted once. The rearrangement uses TRBV27 and TRBJ2-5, with D unclear. Germline assignment: CDR1 MNHEY and CDR2 SMNVEV (reference sequence). The CDR3 has 11 residues. Deletions cut 10 bases from V and 2 bases from J, with 8 bases between. CDR3 DNA: TGTGCCACCGTCCTACAAGAGACCCAGTACTTC. It codes for CATVLQETQYF.

The V and J genes are TRBV6-6 and TRBJ2-5; TRBD2 matches 9 bases. Germline V CDR1 and CDR2: MNHNY, SVGAGI (reference sequence). The CDR3 extends over 16 amino acids. The V segment lost 0 bases and the J segment 2 bases; nucleotides outside the gene matches: 4. The CDR3 sequence is CASSYSVLAGQETQYF. In DNA form, the CDR3 reads TGTGCCAGCAGTTACTCGGTGCTAGCGGGGCAAGAGACCCAGTACTTC.

The V and J genes are TRBV18 and TRBJ1-6; tentatively, D is TRBD1 (6 bases). The length of the CDR3 is 16 residues. V was pared by 2 bases and J by 7 bases, with 15 bases between. The germline gives CDR1 KGHSH, CDR2 LQKENI. For the CDR3, the DNA is TGTGCCAGCTCACCATTCGAGGCAGGGGACAATTCACCCCTCCACTTT. Its translation is CASSPFEAGDNSPLHF.

The V and J genes are TRBV10-3 and TRBJ2-1; 11 bases agree with TRBD2. Germline loops: CDR1 ENHRY, CDR2 SYGVKD. This CDR3 is 16 amino acids long. V lost 4 bases and J lost 3; bases outside the gene matches: 5. CDR3 nucleotide sequence: TGTGCCATCAGTGCAATACTAGCGGGGGACTACAATGAGCAGTTCTTC. It specifies CAISAILAGDYNEQFF.

The chain joins TRBV28 to TRBJ2-1, with a tentative D call TRBD2 (7 bases). Trimming left V 4 bases short and J 2 bases short, with 18 bases between. This CDR3 has 17 amino acids. CDR1 MDHEN and CDR2 SYDVKM come from the germline V gene. CDR3 residues: CASSSRRGGAAYNEQFF. The DNA of the CDR3 is TGTGCCAGCAGTTCGAGGAGGGGGGGAGCGGCCTACAATGAGCAGTTCTTC.

J is TRBJ2-3 and V is TRBV28; 7 positions agree with TRBD1. This CDR3 region has 15 residues. Per the germline V gene, CDR1 is MDHEN and CDR2 is SYDVKM. V dropped 5 bases and J dropped 2; count of bases not matched to a gene: 7. The CDR3: CASSVDRAYTDTQYF. CDR3 bases: TGTGCCAGCAGTGTCGACAGGGCCTACACAGATACGCAGTATTTT.

The chain joins TRBV7-2 to TRBJ2-7; TRBD1 matches at 8 bases. Trimming took 4 bases from V and 9 from J; bases not matched to a gene: 5. The CDR3 extends over 12 amino acids. From germline, CDR1 is SGHTA and CDR2 FQGNSA. DNA of the CDR3: TGTGCCAGCAGCTACGGACAGGGTGGGCAGTACTTC. It yields the protein CASSYGQGGQYF.